This paragraph reports one T cell receptor (beta chain). Trimming shortened V by 6 bases and J by 0 bases, and 9 bases separated the two germline ends. In germline, CDR1 is LNHDA, CDR2 SQIVND (reference sequence). The CDR3 has 15 residues. The sample is drawn from a study of blood T cell repertoires in COVID-19. For the study at large: T cells, B-cell-depleted T cells, or PBMCs supplied cDNA or gDNA.

Original processing methods: Reference gene primer amplification yielded estimated nucleated cell counts. Assay used: immunoSEQ multiplex PCR; TCRdb lists only in-frame clones, some missing. Clonal size and the V and J genes are those of that table, whereas D and trimming came from the DNA. The table records 110,000 to 150,000 clones, around 90% of them present only once. The genes are TRBV19 and TRBJ2-6; D possibly corresponds to TRBD1 (6 bases). The specimen sequenced was peripheral blood. The TCR was taken from a human donor in a cohort sampled during active COVID-19. CDR3 loop: CASRDSSSGANVLTF. In DNA form, the CDR3 reads TGTGCCAGTAGGGACAGCAGCTCTGGGGCCAACGTCCTGACTTTC.